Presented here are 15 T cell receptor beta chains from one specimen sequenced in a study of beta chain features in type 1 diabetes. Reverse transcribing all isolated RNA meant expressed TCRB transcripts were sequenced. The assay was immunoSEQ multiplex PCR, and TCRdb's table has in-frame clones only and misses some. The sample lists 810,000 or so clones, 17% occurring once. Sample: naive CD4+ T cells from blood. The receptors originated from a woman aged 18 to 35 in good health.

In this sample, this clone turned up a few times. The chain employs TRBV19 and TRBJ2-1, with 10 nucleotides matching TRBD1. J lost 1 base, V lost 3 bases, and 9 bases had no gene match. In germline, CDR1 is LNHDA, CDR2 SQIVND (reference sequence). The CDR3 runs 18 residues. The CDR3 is CASSMVRDRGWSYNEQFF. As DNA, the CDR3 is TGTGCCAGTAGTATGGTCCGGGACAGGGGTTGGTCCTACAATGAGCAGTTCTTC.

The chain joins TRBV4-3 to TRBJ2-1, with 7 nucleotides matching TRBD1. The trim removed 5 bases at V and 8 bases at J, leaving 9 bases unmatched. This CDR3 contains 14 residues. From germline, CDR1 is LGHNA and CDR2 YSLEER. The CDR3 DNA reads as TGCGCCAGCAGCACGGGACAGCGTCTGGATGAGCAGTTCTTC. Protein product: CASSTGQRLDEQFF.

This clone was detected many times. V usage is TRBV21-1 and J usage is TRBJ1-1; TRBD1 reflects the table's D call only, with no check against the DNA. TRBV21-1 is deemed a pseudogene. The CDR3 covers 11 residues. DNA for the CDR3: TGTGCCAGCAGCCGCTTTATGTGGGGCGTCTTT. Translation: CASSRFMWGVF.

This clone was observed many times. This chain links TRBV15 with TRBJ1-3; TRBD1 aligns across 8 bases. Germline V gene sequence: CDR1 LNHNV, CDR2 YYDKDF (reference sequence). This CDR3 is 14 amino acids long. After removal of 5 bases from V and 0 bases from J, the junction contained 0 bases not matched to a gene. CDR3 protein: CATSGQGSGNTIYF. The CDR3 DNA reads TGTGCCACCAGCGGACAGGGCTCTGGAAACACCATATATTTT. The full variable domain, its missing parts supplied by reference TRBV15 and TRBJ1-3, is DAMVIQNPRYQVTQFGKPVTLSCSQTLNHNVMYWYQQKSSQAPKLLFHYYDKDFNNEADTPDNFQSRRPNTSFCFLDIRSPGLGDTAMYLCATSGQGSGNTIYFGEGSWLTVV.

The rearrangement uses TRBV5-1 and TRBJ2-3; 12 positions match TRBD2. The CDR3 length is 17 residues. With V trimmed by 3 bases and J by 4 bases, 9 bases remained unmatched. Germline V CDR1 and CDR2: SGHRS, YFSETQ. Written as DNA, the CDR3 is TGCGCCAGCAGCTCTTTCGAGACTAGCGGGAGAGCAGATACGCAGTATTTT. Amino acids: CASSSFETSGRADTQYF.

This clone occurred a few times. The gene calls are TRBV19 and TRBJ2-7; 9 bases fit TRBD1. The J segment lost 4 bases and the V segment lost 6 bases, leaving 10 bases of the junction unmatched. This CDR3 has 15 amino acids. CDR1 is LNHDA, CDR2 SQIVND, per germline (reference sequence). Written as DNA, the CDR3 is TGTGCCAGTAGCGCTCCGGGACAGGGCACGTACGAGCAGTACTTC. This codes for CASSAPGQGTYEQYF.

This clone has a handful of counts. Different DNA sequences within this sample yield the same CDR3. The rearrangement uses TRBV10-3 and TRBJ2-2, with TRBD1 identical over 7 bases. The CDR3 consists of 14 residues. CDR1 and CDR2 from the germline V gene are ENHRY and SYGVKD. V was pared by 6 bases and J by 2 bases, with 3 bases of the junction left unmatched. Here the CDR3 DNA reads TGTGCCATCAGGGGGACAGTAAACACCGGGGAGCTGTTTTTT. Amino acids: CAIRGTVNTGELFF.

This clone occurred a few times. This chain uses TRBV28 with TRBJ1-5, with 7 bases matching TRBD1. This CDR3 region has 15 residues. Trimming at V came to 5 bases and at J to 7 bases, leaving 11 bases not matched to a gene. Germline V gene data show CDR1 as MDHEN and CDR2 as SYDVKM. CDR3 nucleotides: TGTGCCAGCAGTGAACAGGGGATACGGGGACAGCCCCAGCATTTT. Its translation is CASSEQGIRGQPQHF.

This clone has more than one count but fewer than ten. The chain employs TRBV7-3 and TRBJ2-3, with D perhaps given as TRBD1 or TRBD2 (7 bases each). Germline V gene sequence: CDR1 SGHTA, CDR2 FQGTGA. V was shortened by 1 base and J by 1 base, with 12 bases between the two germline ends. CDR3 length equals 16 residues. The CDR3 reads CASSLSAGGGTDTQYF. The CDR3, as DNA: TGTGCCAGCAGCTTAAGTGCAGGGGGGGGCACAGATACGCAGTATTTT.

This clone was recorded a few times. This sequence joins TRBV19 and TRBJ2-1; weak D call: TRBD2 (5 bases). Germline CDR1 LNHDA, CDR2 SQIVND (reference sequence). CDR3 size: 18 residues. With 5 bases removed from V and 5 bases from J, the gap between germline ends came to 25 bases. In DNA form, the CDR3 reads TGTGCCAGTAGTCCTTCCCACCGACTCGCGGGCACAAACAATGAGCAGTTCTTC. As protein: CASSPSHRLAGTNNEQFF.

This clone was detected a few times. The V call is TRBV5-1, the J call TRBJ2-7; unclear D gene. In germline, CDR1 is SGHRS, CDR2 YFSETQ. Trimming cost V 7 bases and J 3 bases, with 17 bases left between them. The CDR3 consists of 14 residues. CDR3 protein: CASRIRPQSYEQYF. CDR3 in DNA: TGCGCCAGCCGCATACGCCCGCAGAGCTACGAGCAGTACTTC.

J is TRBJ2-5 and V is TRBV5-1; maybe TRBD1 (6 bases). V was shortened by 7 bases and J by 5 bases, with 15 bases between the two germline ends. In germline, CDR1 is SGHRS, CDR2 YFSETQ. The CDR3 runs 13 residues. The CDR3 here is CASYDRRRETQYF. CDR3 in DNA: TGCGCCAGCTACGACAGGAGGCGGGAGACCCAGTACTTC.

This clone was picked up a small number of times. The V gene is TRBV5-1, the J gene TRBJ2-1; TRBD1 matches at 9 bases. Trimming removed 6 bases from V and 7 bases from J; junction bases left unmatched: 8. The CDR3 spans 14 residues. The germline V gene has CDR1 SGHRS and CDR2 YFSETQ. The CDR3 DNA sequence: TGCGCCAGCAACCGGGACAGGGTAGCAAATGAGCAGTTCTTC. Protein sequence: CASNRDRVANEQFF.

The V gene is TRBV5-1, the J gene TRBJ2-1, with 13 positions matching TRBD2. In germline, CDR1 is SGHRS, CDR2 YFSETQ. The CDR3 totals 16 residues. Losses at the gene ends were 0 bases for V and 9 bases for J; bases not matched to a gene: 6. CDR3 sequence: CASSLGTSGSAFEQFF. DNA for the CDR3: TGCGCCAGCAGCTTGGGGACTAGCGGGAGCGCCTTTGAGCAGTTCTTC.

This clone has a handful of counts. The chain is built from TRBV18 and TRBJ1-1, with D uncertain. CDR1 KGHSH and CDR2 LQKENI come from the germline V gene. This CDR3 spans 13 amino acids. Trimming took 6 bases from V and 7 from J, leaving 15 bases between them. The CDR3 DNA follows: TGTGCCAGCTCCTCCCGGACCGTTAGTGAAGCTTTCTTT. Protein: CASSSRTVSEAFF.